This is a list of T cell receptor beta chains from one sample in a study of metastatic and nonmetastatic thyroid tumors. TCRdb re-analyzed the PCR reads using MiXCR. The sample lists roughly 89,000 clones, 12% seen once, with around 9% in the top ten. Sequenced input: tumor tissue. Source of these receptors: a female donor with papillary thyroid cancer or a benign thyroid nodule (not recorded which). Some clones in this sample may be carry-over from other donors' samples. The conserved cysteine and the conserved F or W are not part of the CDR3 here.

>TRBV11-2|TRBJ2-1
ASSLQLAGGWEQF
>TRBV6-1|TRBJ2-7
ASLEHSSYEQY
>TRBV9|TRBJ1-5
ASIPTLAFNQPQH
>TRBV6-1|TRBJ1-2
ASSLRSSYGYT
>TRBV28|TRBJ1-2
ATQTGIFGYT
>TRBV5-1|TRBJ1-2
ASSDEGAGGGYGYT
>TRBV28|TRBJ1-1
ASAGLQGEAF
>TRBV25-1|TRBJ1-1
PSSEPRGMRTEAF
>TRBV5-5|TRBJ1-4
ASNRGGRNEKLF
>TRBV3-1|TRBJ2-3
ASSQVGPYHGTQY
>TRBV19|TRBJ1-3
ASSRGDPTGNTIY
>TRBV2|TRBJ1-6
ASSVGGHLH
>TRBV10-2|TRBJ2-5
ASSDLAGRETQY
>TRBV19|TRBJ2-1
ASRLSGRAGYNEQF
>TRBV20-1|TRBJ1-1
SATKQGSYDMGAF
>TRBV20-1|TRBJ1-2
SARDRNRGLWNYGYT
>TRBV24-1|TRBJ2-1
ATSESDSYNEQF
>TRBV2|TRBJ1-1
ASKIIQGPSVNTEAF
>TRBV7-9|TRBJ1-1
ASSLLGTEAF
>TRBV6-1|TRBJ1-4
ASSVFQGGDEKLF
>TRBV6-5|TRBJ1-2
ASSYGGQAWGYGYT
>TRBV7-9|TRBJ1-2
ASNPAAGGTNGYT
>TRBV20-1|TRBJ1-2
SARGGSKGGYT
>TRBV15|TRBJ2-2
ATSGGGSKNTGELF
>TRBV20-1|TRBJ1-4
SATSGQASEKLF
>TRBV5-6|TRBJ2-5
ASSLVSAKETQY
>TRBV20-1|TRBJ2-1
SARDLRLAVVQF
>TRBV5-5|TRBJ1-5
ASSRAGAHRPQH
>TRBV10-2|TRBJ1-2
ASTGVNYGYT
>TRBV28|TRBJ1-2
ASSLLFWQGNGGYT
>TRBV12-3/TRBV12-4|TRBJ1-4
ASSPGATNEKLF
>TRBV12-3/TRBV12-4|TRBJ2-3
ASSLHTDTQY
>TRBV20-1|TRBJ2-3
SAERGTDTQY
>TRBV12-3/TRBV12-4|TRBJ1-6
ASSRQELSPLH
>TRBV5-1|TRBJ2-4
ASSLDAKNIQY
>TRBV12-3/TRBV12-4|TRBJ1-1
ASRSAGATEAF
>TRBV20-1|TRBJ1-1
SARTPRGGNTEAF
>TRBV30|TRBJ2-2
AWSFDRGRTGELF
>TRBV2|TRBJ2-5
ASSPPTQY
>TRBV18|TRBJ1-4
ASSLQRDEKLF
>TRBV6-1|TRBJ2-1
ASWSAAYNEQF
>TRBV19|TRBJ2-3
ASSIIGAGGTDTQY
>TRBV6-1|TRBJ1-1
ASSDGQNTEAF
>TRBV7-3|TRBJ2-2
ASSLMGGTGELF
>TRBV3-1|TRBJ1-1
ASRPGLHTEAF
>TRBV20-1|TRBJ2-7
SASPPGSGGYEQY
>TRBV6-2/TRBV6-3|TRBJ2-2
ASSYRTVVAWTGELF
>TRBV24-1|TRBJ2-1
ATSALVNEQF
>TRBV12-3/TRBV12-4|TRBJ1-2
ASSLEAGTDGYT
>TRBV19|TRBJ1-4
ASSIYRGQGKTNEKLF
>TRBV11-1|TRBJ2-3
ASSSWTWKASDTQY
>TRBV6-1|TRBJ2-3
ASSPEWTGGTDTQY
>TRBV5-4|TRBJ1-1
ASSIPGQNTEAF
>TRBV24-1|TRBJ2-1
ATRGGRTGSYNEQF
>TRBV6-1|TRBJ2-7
ASSLSPAIRRLYEQY